This passage covers 22 T cell receptor beta chains from one sample sequenced in a study of T-cell memory formation after mild COVID-19 (dated by TCRdb to the early 2020s). The method behind the library was 5' RACE. Sequencing was performed on an Illumina NovaSeq 6000. TCRdb's own reprocessing of the public reads used fastp at Q25 and MiXCR and kept productive beta chains. One record per CDR3 amino acid sequence lists the most common genes and DNA. Present in this sample are approximately 210,000 distinct CDR3 sequences, roughly 10% of which were seen just once. The ten largest clones represent 3% to 3.5% of the sample. The specimen sequenced was PBMCs or a T cell subset sorted from them (not recorded which). The receptors were gathered from a man younger than 35 who had mild COVID-19 (a few samples of this study predate the infection). The sample titles of this study are shuffled in the database, so cell type and time point are left out; the donor was told from shared clones.

The chain has TRBV5-1 and TRBJ2-1; 11 bases line up with TRBD2. CDR1 and CDR2 from the germline V gene are SGHRS and YFSETQ. The CDR3 has 15 residues. The V and J ends lost 5 bases and 7 bases, in that order; junction bases with no gene match: 8. The CDR3 loop is CASRRGLAVKNEQFF. CDR3 bases: TGCGCCAGCAGGCGGGGACTAGCGGTTAAAAATGAGCAGTTCTTC.

This clonotype was observed many times. This chain uses TRBV11-2 with TRBJ2-3; the match to TRBD2 covers 8 bases. CDR1 SGHAT and CDR2 FQNNGV come from the germline V gene. Trimming removed 7 bases from V and 2 bases from J; junction bases left unmatched: 5. CDR3 length equals 14 residues. CDR3 sequence (DNA): TGTGCCAGCAAACCCGGGGGGGCCACAGATACGCAGTATTTT. Its translation is CASKPGGATDTQYF.

This clonotype showed up just once. The chain is built from TRBV12-3 or TRBV12-4 and TRBJ1-5, with D maybe TRBD1 (5 bases). The germline V and J ends were trimmed by 3 bases and 4 bases, with 10 bases remaining between them. CDR3 length: 14 residues. The CDR3 DNA follows: TGTGCCAGCAGTTTCGGGGGGAGGAATCAGCCCCAGCATTTT. Protein product: CASSFGGRNQPQHF.

This clonotype was recorded many times. The genes are TRBV19 and TRBJ2-2; TRBD1 aligns across 8 bases. Losses at the gene ends were 8 bases for V and 4 bases for J; bases not matched to a gene: 9. Germline V gene sequence: CDR1 LNHDA, CDR2 SQIVND (reference sequence). There are 15 residues in the CDR3. The DNA for the CDR3 is TGTGCCAGTCATGACGACAGGGGAGGCACCGGGGAGCTGTTTTTT. Translation gives CASHDDRGGTGELFF.

The rearrangement links TRBV24-1 to TRBJ2-1; TRBD2 matches at 7 bases. V lost 5 bases, J lost 4 bases, and 25 bases stayed unmatched. The CDR3 is 21 amino acids. In germline, CDR1 is KGHDR, CDR2 SFDVKD. CDR3 residues: CATSGGGRGPDPSRGYNEQFF. CDR3 nucleotides: TGTGCCACCAGTGGGGGAGGGCGAGGGCCCGATCCCAGTCGGGGGTACAATGAGCAGTTCTTC.

The table lists this clonotype with a few counts. This rearrangement joins TRBV9 to TRBJ2-7, with D hard to call. Trimming cost V 4 bases and J 2 bases, with 13 bases left between them. The CDR3 sequence is 14 residues long. The V gene's germline CDR1 is SGDLS and CDR2 YYNGEE. The CDR3 coding sequence is TGTGCCAGCAGCCCCTCGAGCCCAACCTACGAGCAGTACTTC. Translation: CASSPSSPTYEQYF.

This clonotype turned up a few times. For the CDR3, the DNA is TGTGCCAGCAGCCCCTTTACTAGTTCTGTGCAGTTCTTC. Its protein is CASSPFTSSVQFF. The rearrangement uses TRBV7-2 and TRBJ2-1, with D possibly being TRBD2 (5 bases). V was shortened by 5 bases and J by 12 bases, with 17 bases between the two germline ends. In germline, CDR1 is SGHTA, CDR2 FQGNSA. CDR3 length equals 13 residues.

This clonotype was recorded a few times. One end of the junction fails to match germline, which may point to a read error. The V and J genes are TRBV20-1 and TRBJ1-2; no definite D call. The CDR3 loop spans 12 amino acids. CDR1 DFQATT and CDR2 SNEGSKA come from the germline V gene (reference sequence). The CDR3 loop reads CSAREGALVFAF. The DNA of the CDR3 is TGCAGTGCTAGGGAGGGTGCCCTAGTCTTCGCCTTC.

This clonotype has a handful of counts. The rearrangement links TRBV7-2 to TRBJ2-1, with a tentative D call TRBD2 (6 bases). Trimming took 3 bases from V and 0 from J, leaving 12 bases between them. This CDR3 is built from 16 residues. Germline assignment: CDR1 SGHTA and CDR2 FQGNSA. The CDR3 DNA follows: TGTGCCAGCAGCTTCCGAGGAGGGAGCTCCTACAATGAGCAGTTCTTC. Translation gives CASSFRGGSSYNEQFF.

CDR3 coding DNA: TGTGCCAGCAGTTACCGGGCGGGCCGCAATGAGCAGTTCTTC. It specifies CASSYRAGRNEQFF. The chain couples TRBV6-2 or TRBV6-3 to TRBJ2-1; a weak D match, TRBD2 (5 bases). This CDR3 has 14 amino acids. V gave up 2 bases and J gave up 6 bases, with 11 bases separating them. The germline V gene encodes CDR1 MNHEY and CDR2 SVGEGT.

This clonotype was seen a few times. V usage is TRBV7-2 and J usage is TRBJ1-2; TRBD1 is a possible D gene (5 bases). The CDR3 spans 16 residues. Germline CDR1 and CDR2: SGHTA and FQGNSA. V was shortened by 6 bases and J by 4 bases, with 21 bases between the two germline ends. Here the CDR3 reads CASRWGSGGSSYGYTF. The CDR3 nucleotides are TGTGCCAGCAGGTGGGGGTCCGGGGGATCAAGCTATGGCTACACCTTC.

This clonotype was found a few times. The chain is built from TRBV28 and TRBJ1-2; no clear D. The CDR3 extends over 13 amino acids. The ends were cut back, 8 bases at V and 8 bases at J, with 18 bases in the middle. The germline CDR1 and CDR2 sequences are MDHEN and SYDVKM. CDR3 sequence reads: CASGSVSREGYTF. The DNA for the CDR3 is TGTGCCAGCGGTTCCGTAAGCCGTGAGGGCTACACCTTC.

The V and J genes are TRBV5-1 and TRBJ2-1; weak D call: TRBD1 (6 bases). Germline V lookup: CDR1 SGHRS, CDR2 YFSETQ. V lost 3 bases and J 0 bases, leaving 19 bases between the germline ends. The CDR3 runs 18 residues. The CDR3 spells CASSSIRTDYASYNEQFF. The DNA of the CDR3 is TGCGCCAGCAGCTCGATCCGGACAGACTATGCCTCCTACAATGAGCAGTTCTTC.

V gene TRBV7-3 combines with J gene TRBJ2-7; D perhaps matches TRBD1 (6 bases). Trimming removed 4 bases at V and 2 bases at J, with 15 bases between. Germline CDR1 is SGHTA and CDR2 is FQGTGA. The CDR3 has 15 residues. The CDR3 DNA sequence: TGTGCCAGCAGCTCCTCCCAGGGGATCCCCTACGAGCAGTACTTC. Translation: CASSSSQGIPYEQYF. Together with reference TRBV7-3 and TRBJ2-7, the CDR3 gives the full variable domain: GAGVSQTPSNKVTEKGKYVELRCDPISGHTALYWYRQSLGQGPEFLIYFQGTGAADDSGLPNDRFFAVRPEGSVSTLKIQRTERGDSAVYLCASSSSQGIPYEQYFGPGTRLTVT.

This clonotype was recorded many times. This chain links TRBV30 with TRBJ2-7; D remains unclear. V was trimmed by 2 bases and J by 1 base, leaving 12 bases between them. Germline CDR1 GTSNPN, CDR2 SVGIG (reference sequence). CDR3 length equals 14 residues. CDR3 residues: CAWSPDTTSYEQYF. The CDR3 DNA sequence: TGTGCCTGGAGTCCAGACACTACATCCTACGAGCAGTACTTC.

In its sample, this clonotype was seen a few times. The V call is TRBV4-1, the J call TRBJ2-5; tentatively, D is TRBD1 or TRBD2 (6 bases each). This CDR3 spans 20 amino acids. V was trimmed by 0 bases and J by 0 bases, leaving 23 bases between them. CDR1 MGHRA and CDR2 YSYEKL come from the germline V gene. In DNA, the CDR3 is TGCGCCAGCAGCCAAGACAGGGGCGGGACGACCCCTTGGTACCAAGAGACCCAGTACTTC. It translates to CASSQDRGGTTPWYQETQYF.

This clonotype was counted a few times. The gene calls are TRBV20-1 and TRBJ2-7; D possibly corresponds to TRBD2 (6 bases). Germline-derived CDR1 and CDR2 are DFQATT and SNEGSKA (reference sequence). The length of the CDR3 is 14 residues. Trimming left V 0 bases short and J 2 bases short, with 11 bases between. This CDR3 is CSARDGRGAYEQYF. The CDR3 DNA follows: TGCAGTGCTAGAGATGGGCGGGGCGCCTACGAGCAGTACTTC.

This clonotype was seen at least ten times. The chain combines TRBV6-5 with TRBJ2-7, with D maybe TRBD2 (5 bases). The CDR3 consists of 14 residues. Trimming cost V 0 bases and J 4 bases, with 10 bases left between them. The germline gives CDR1 MNHEY, CDR2 SVGAGI. The CDR3, as DNA: TGTGCCAGCAGTTACTCGTCAGGAGGATACGAGCAGTACGTC. Encoded protein: CASSYSSGGYEQYV.

This clonotype was detected many times. The chain has TRBV6-5 and TRBJ2-3, with 7 nucleotides matching TRBD1. The CDR3 loop spans 14 amino acids. The V gene end was trimmed by 6 bases and the J gene end by 0 bases; junction bases not matched to a gene: 3. Germline CDR1 is MNHEY and CDR2 is SVGAGI. The CDR3 sequence: CASRQGWSTDTQYF. CDR3 in DNA: TGTGCCAGCAGACAGGGGTGGAGCACAGATACGCAGTATTTT.

This clonotype came up a few times. V gene TRBV7-2 combines with J gene TRBJ1-1, with D possibly TRBD1 on 5 matching bases. This CDR3 is built from 15 residues. Trimming took off 1 base at V and 1 base at J, with 10 bases between the two ends. Per germline, CDR1 SGHTA and CDR2 FQGNSA. CDR3 DNA: TGTGCCAGCAGCTTAGGAGGGGCCCAGAACACTGAAGCTTTCTTT. Its translation: CASSLGGAQNTEAFF.

This clonotype was picked up a small number of times. The chain carries TRBV9 and TRBJ1-2, with unresolved D. Germline V gene lookup returns CDR1 SGDLS and CDR2 YYNGEE. Trimming took off 0 bases at V and 5 bases at J, with 11 bases between the two ends. This CDR3 has 14 amino acids. DNA for the CDR3: TGTGCCAGCAGCGTAGAGCTGGGCGCGTATGGCTACACCTTC. Its translation: CASSVELGAYGYTF.

The genes are TRBV6-6 and TRBJ2-7; D may match TRBD1 or TRBD2 (5 bases each). Germline values: CDR1 MNHNY, CDR2 SVGAGI (reference sequence). There are 12 residues in the CDR3. V was pared by 2 bases and J by 5 bases, with 7 bases between. CDR3 nucleotides: TGTGCCAGCAGTTACAGGGGAGACGAGCAGTACGTC. This encodes CASSYRGDEQYV.